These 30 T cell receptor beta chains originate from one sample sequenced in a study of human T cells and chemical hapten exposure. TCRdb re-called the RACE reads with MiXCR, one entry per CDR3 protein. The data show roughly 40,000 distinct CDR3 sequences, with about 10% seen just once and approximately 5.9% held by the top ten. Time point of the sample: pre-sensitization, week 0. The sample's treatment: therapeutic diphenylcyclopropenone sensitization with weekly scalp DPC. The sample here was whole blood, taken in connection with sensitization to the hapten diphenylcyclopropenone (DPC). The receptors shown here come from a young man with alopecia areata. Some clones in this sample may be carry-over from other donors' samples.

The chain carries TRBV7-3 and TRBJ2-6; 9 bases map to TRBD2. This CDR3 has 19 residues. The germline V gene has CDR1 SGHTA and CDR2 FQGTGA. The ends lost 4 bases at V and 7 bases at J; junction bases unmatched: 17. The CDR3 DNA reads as TGTGCCAGCAGCTCACACGCACGGGGCGGCCTAGCGGGAGCCAACGTCCTGACTTTC. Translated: CASSSHARGGLAGANVLTF.

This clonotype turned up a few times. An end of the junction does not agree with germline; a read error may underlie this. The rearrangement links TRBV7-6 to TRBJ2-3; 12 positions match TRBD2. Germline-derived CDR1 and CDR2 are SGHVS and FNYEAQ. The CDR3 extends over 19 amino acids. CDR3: CASSLATSGRNPSTDTQYF. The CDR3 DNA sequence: TGTGCCAGCAGCCTAGCAACTAGCGGGAGGAACCCTAGCACAGATACGCAGTATTTT. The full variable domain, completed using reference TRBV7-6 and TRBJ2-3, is GAGVSQSPRYKVTKRGQDVALRCDPISGHVSLYWYRQALGQGPEFLTYFNYEAQQDKSGLPNDRFSAERPEGSISTLTIQRTEQRDSAMYRCASSLATSGRNPSTDTQYFGPGTRLTVL.

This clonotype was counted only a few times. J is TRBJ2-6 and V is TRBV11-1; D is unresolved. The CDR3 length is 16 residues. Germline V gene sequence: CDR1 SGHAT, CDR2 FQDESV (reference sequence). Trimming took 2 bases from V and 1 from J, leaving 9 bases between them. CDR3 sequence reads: CASSLLRNSGANVLTF. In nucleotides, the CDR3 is TGTGCCAGCAGCTTATTGAGGAATTCTGGGGCCAACGTCCTGACTTTC.

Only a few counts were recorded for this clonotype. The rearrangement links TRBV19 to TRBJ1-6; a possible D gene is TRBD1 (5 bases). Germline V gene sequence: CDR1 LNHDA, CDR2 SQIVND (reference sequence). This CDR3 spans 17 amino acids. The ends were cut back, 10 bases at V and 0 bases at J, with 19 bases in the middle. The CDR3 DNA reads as TGTGCCACCATGAACAACAGGCGAAGCTCCTATAATTCACCCCTCCACTTT. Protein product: CATMNNRRSSYNSPLHF.

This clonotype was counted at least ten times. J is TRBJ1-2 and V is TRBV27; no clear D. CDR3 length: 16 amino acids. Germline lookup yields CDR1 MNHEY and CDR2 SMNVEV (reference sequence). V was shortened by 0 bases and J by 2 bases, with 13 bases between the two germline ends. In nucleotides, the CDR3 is TGTGCCAGCAGTTTATCCGGCAGGCCCTTCAACTATGGCTACACCTTC. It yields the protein CASSLSGRPFNYGYTF.

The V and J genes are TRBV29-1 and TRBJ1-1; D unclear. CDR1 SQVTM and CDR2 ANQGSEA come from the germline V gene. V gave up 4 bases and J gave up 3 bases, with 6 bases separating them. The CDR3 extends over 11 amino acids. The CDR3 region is CSVVRDTEAFF. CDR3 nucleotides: TGCAGCGTTGTTAGGGACACTGAAGCTTTCTTT.

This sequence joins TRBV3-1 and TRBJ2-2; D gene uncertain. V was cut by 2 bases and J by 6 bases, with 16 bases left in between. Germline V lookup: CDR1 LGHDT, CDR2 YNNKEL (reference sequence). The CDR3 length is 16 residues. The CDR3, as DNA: TGTGCCAGCAGCCAACACCCTCAGACCCCAGCCGGGGAGCTGTTTTTT. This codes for CASSQHPQTPAGELFF.

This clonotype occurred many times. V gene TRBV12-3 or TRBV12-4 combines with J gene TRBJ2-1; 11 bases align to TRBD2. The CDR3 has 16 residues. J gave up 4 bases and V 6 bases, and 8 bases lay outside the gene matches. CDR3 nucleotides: TGTGCCAGCAGGAGATCCGGGACTAGCGGATACAATGAGCAGTTCTTC. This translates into CASRRSGTSGYNEQFF.

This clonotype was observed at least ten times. CDR3 in amino acids: CASSQLMHYNEQFF. Written as DNA, the CDR3 is TGCGCCAGCAGCCAACTCATGCATTACAATGAGCAGTTCTTC. The V call is TRBV4-3, the J call TRBJ2-1; no firm D call. The CDR3 loop spans 14 amino acids. The germline V gene has CDR1 LGHNA and CDR2 YSLEER. V was pared by 2 bases and J by 4 bases, with 9 bases between.

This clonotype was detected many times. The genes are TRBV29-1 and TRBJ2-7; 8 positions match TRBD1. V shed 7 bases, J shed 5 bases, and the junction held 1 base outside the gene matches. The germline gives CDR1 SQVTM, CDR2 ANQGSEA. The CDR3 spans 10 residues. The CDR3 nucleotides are TGCAGCGCGGGACAGGACGAGCAGTACTTC. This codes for CSAGQDEQYF.

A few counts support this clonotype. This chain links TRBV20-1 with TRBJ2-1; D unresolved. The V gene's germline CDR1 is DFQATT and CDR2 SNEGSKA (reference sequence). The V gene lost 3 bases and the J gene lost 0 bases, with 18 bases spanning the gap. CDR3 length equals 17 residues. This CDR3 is CSARELQSLSSYNEQFF. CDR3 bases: TGCAGTGCTAGGGAACTCCAGAGTTTAAGCTCCTACAATGAGCAGTTCTTC.

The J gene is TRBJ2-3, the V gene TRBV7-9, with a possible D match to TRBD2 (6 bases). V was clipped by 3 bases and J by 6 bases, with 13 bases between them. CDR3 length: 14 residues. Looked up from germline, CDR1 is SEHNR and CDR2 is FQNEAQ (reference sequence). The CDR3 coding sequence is TGTGCCAGCAGCTTCCGGGACTCCTGGGATACGCAGTATTTT. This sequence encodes CASSFRDSWDTQYF.

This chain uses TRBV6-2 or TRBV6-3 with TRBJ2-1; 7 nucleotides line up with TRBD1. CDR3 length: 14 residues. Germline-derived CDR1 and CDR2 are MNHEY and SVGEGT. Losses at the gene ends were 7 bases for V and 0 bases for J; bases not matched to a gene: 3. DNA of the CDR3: TGTGCCAGCACCAAGGGGGCCTCCTACAATGAGCAGTTCTTC. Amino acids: CASTKGASYNEQFF.

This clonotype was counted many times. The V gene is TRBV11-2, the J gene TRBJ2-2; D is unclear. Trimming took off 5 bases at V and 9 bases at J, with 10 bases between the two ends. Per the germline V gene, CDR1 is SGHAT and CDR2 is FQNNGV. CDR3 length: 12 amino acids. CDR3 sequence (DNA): TGTGCCAGCAGCCCAAGATGGCGGGAGCTGTTTTTT. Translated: CASSPRWRELFF.

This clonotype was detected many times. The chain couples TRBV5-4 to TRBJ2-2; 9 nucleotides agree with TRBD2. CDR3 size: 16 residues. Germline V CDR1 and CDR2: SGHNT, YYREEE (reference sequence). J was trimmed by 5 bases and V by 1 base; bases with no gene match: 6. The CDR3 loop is CASSLRVTSGTGELFF. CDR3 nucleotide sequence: TGTGCCAGCAGCTTGCGTGTGACTAGCGGTACCGGGGAGCTGTTTTTT.

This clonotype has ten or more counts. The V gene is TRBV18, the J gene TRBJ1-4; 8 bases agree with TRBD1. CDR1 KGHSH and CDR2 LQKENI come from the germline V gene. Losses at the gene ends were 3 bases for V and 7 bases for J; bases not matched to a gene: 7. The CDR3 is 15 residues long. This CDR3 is CASSPLTGAGEKLFF. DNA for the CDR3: TGTGCCAGCTCACCTCTGACAGGGGCAGGTGAAAAACTGTTTTTT. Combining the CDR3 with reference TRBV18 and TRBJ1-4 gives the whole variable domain NAGVMQNPRHLVRRRGQEARLRCSPMKGHSHVYWYRQLPEEGLKFMVYLQKENIIDESGMPKERFSAEFPKEGPSILRIQQVVRGDSAAYFCASSPLTGAGEKLFFGSGTQLSVL.

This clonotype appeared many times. The CDR3 nucleotides are TGTGCCAGCAGTTTATTGGGTCGACCCCTCCACTTT. Protein: CASSLLGRPLHF. V and J are TRBV27 and TRBJ1-6; D call uncertain. Per the germline V gene, CDR1 is MNHEY and CDR2 is SMNVEV (reference sequence). CDR3 size: 12 residues. The germline V and J ends were trimmed by 1 base and 12 bases, with 7 bases remaining between them.

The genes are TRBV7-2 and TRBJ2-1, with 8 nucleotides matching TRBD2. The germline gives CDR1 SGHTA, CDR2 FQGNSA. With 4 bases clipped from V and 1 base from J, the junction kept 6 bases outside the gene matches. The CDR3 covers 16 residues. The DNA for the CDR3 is TGTGCCAGCAGCTGGTATAGCGGGGATTCCTACAATGAGCAGTTCTTC. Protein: CASSWYSGDSYNEQFF.

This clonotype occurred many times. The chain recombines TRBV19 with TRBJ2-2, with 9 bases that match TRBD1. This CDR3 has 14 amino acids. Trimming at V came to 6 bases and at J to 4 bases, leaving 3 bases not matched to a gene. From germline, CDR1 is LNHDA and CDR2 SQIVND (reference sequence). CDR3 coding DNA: TGTGCCAGTAGCGTACAGGGGGCCACCGGGGAGCTGTTTTTT. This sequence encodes CASSVQGATGELFF. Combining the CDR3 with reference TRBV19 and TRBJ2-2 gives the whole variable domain DGGITQSPKYLFRKEGQNVTLSCEQNLNHDAMYWYRQDPGQGLRLIYYSQIVNDFQKGDIAEGYSVSREKKESFPLTVTSAQKNPTAFYLCASSVQGATGELFFGEGSRLTVL.

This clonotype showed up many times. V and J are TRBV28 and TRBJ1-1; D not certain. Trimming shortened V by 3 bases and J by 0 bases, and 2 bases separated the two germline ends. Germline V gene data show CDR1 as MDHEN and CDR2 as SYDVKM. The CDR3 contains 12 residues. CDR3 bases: TGTGCCAGCAGTTTCCTGAACACTGAAGCTTTCTTT. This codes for CASSFLNTEAFF.

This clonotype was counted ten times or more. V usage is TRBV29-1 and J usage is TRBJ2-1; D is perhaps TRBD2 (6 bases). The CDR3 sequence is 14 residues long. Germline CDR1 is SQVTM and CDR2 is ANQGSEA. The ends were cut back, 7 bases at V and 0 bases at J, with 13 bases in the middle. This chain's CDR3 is CSATSGSSYNEQFF. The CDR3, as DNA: TGCAGCGCCACCTCCGGGAGCTCCTACAATGAGCAGTTCTTC.

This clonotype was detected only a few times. The CDR3 sequence is CSVRPGGNGYTF. The CDR3 region has the DNA TGCAGCGTTCGCCCGGGGGGGAATGGCTACACCTTC. The chain is built from TRBV29-1 and TRBJ1-2, with TRBD1 as a possible D gene (5 bases). Germline CDR1 reads SQVTM; CDR2 reads ANQGSEA. V was cut by 5 bases and J by 6 bases, with 13 bases left in between. CDR3 length: 12 residues.

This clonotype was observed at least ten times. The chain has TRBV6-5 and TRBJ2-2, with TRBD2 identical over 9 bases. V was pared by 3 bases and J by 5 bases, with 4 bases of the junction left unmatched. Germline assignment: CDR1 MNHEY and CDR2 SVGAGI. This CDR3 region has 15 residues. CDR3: CASSYGSGGTGELFF. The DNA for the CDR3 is TGTGCCAGCAGTTATGGTAGCGGGGGTACCGGGGAGCTGTTTTTT.

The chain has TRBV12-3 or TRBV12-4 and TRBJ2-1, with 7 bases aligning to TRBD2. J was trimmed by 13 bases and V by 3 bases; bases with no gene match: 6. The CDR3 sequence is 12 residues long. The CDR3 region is CASSFWREYQFF. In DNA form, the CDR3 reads TGTGCCAGCAGTTTCTGGCGGGAGTACCAGTTCTTC.

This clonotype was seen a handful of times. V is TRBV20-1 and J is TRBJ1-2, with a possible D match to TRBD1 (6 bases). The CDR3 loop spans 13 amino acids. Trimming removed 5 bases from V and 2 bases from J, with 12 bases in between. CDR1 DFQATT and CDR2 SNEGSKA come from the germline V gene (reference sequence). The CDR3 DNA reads TGCAGTGCTGACAGGACAGACAACTATGGCTACACCTTC. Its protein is CSADRTDNYGYTF.

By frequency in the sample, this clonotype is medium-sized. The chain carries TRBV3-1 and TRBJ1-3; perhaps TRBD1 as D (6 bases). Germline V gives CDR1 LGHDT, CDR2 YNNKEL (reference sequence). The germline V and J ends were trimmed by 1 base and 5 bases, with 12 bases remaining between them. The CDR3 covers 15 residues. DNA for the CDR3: TGTGCCAGCAGCCAAGGGGACAACTTGAGAAACACCATATATTTT. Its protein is CASSQGDNLRNTIYF.

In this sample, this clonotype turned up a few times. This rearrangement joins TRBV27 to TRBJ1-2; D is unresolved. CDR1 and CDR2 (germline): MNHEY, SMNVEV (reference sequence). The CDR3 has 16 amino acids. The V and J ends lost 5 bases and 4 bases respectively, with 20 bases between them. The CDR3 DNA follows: TGTGCCAGCAGTCTTCGTCAGGAGGGCCGAGCCTATGGCTACACCTTC. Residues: CASSLRQEGRAYGYTF.

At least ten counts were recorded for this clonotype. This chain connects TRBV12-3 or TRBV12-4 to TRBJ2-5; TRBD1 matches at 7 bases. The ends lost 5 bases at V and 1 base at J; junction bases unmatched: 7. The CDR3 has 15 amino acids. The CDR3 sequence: CASSGTDRFQETQYF. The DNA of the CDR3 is TGTGCCAGCAGTGGGACGGACAGGTTCCAAGAGACCCAGTACTTC.

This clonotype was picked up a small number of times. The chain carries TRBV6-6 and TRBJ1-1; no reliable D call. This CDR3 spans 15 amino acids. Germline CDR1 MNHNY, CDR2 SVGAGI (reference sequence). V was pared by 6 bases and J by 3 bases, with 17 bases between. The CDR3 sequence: CASSKTPGSYTEAFF. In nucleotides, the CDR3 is TGTGCCAGCAGCAAGACTCCAGGTTCGTACACTGAAGCTTTCTTT.

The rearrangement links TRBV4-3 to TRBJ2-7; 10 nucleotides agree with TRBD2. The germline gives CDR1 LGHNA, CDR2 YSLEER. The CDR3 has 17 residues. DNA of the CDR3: TGCGCCAGCAGCCACGGCTCTAGCGGGAGAAGTCCTCACGAGCAGCACGTC. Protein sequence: CASSHGSSGRSPHEQHV.